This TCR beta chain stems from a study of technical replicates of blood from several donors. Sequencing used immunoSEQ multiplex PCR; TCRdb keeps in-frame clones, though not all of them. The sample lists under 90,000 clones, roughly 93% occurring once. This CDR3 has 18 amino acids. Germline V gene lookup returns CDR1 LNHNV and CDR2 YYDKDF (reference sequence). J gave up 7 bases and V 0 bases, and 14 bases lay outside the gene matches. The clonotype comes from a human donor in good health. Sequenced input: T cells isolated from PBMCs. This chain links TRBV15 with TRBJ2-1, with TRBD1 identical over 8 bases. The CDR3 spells CATSRDGWIRGRKNEQFF. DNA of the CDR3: TGTGCCACCAGCAGAGATGGTTGGATCAGGGGGCGAAAAAATGAGCAGTTCTTC.